This T cell receptor beta chain was recorded in a study of beta chain features in type 1 diabetes. Regarding the study as a whole: Type 1 diabetes patients had moderately but significantly shorter TCRB CDR3s in all four CD4+ subsets.

This clone was detected a few times. No antigen is known for it. Sequencing targeted expressed TCRB transcripts, as all isolated RNA had been reverse transcribed. Method: immunoSEQ multiplex PCR; TCRdb's copy keeps in-frame clones and lacks some. The top ten clones hold about 0.25% of a sample with over 40,000 clones, 50% of them seen once. The TCR was taken from a woman in her 30s in good health. Sequenced sample: stem cell memory CD4+ T cells from blood.

The CDR3 loop reads CASSLRTGEGQPQHF. CDR3 nucleotide sequence: TGTGCCAGCAGCTTGAGGACAGGGGAAGGGCAGCCCCAGCATTTT. The chain employs TRBV7-2 and TRBJ1-5; 9 bases align to TRBD1. The germline gives CDR1 SGHTA, CDR2 FQGNSA. The V and J ends lost 3 bases and 7 bases, in that order; junction bases with no gene match: 7. This CDR3 spans 15 amino acids.